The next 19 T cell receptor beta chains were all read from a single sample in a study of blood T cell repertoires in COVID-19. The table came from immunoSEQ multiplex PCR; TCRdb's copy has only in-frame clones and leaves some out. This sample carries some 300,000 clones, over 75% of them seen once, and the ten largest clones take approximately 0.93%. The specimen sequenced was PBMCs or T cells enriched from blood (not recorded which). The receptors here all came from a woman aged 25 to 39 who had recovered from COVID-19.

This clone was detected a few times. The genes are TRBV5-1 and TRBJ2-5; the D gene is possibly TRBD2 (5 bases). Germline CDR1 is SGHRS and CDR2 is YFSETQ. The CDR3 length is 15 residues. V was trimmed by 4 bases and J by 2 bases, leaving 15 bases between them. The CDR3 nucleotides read TGCGCCAGCAGCCCGGCCGGAGGACGGCAAGAGACCCAGTACTTC. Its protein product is CASSPAGGRQETQYF. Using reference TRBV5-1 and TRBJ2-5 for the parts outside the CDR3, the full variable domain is KAGVTQTPRYLIKTRGQQVTLSCSPISGHRSVSWYQQTPGQGLQFLFEYFSETQRNKGNFPGRFSGRQFSNSRSEMNVSTLELGDSALYLCASSPAGGRQETQYFGPGTRLLVL.

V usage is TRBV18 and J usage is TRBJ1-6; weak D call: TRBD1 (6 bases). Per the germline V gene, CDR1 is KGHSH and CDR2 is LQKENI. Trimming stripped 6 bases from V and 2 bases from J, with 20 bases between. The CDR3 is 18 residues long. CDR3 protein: CASSESATGNPYNSPLHF. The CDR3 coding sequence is TGTGCCAGCTCCGAATCCGCTACAGGGAACCCCTATAATTCACCCCTCCACTTT.

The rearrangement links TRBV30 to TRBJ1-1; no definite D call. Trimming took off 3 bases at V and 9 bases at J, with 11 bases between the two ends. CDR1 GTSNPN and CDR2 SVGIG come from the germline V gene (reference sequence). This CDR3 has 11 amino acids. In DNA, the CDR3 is TGTGCCTGGAGCCCTAGGAGTAAAGCTTTCTTT. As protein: CAWSPRSKAFF.

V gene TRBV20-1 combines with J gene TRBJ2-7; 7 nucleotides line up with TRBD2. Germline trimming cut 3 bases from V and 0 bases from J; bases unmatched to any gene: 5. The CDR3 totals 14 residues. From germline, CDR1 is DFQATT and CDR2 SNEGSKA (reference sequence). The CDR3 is CSASRRGSSYEQYF. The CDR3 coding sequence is TGCAGTGCTAGTAGGCGGGGGAGCTCCTACGAGCAGTACTTC.

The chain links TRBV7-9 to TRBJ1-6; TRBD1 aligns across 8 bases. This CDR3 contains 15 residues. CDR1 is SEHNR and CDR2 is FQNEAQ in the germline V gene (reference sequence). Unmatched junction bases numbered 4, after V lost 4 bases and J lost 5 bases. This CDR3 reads CASSSGGGDNSPLHF. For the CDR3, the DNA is TGTGCCAGCAGCTCAGGGGGCGGCGATAATTCACCCCTCCACTTT. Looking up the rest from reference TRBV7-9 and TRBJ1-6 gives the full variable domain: DTGVSQNPRHKITKRGQNVTFRCDPISEHNRLYWYRQTLGQGPEFLTYFQNEAQLEKSRLLSDRFSAERPKGSFSTLEIQRTEQGDSAMYLCASSSGGGDNSPLHFGNGTRLTVT.

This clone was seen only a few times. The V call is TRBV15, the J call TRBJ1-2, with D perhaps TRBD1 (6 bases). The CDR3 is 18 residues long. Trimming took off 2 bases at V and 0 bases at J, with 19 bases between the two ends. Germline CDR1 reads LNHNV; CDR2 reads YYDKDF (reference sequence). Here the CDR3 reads CATSRLDRPPAANYGYTF. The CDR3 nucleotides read TGTGCCACCAGCAGACTTGACAGGCCTCCCGCGGCTAACTATGGCTACACCTTC. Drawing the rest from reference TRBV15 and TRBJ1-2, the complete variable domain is DAMVIQNPRYQVTQFGKPVTLSCSQTLNHNVMYWYQQKSSQAPKLLFHYYDKDFNNEADTPDNFQSRRPNTSFCFLDIRSPGLGDTAMYLCATSRLDRPPAANYGYTFGSGTRLTVV.

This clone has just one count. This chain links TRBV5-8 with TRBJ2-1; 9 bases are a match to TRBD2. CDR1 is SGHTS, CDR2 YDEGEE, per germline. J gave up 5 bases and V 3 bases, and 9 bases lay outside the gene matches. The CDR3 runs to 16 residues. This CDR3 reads CASSSLSGGTHNEQFF. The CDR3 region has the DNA TGTGCCAGCAGCTCGCTCAGCGGGGGGACCCACAATGAGCAGTTCTTC. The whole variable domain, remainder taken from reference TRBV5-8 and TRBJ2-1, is EAGVTQSPTHLIKTRGQQATLRCSPISGHTSVYWYQQALGLGLQFLLWYDEGEERNRGNFPPRFSGRQFPNYSSELNVNALELEDSALYLCASSSLSGGTHNEQFFGPGTRLTVL.

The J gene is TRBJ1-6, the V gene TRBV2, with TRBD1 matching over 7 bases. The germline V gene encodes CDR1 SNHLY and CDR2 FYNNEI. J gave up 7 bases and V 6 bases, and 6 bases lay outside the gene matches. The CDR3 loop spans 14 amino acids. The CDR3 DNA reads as TGTGCCAGCAGCCTGGGACAGAACAATTCACCCCTCCACTTT. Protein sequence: CASSLGQNNSPLHF.

The CDR3, as DNA: TGTGCCAGCAGCTTAGGGAGGGACAGGGGGCCCTCGTTTACAACCGGGGAGCTGTTTTTT. It is translated as CASSLGRDRGPSFTTGELFF. The V and J genes are TRBV11-3 and TRBJ2-2; 12 bases are a match to TRBD1. With 1 base clipped from V and 5 bases from J, the junction kept 14 bases outside the gene matches. The CDR3 has 20 amino acids. Germline V gives CDR1 SGHNT, CDR2 YENEEA.

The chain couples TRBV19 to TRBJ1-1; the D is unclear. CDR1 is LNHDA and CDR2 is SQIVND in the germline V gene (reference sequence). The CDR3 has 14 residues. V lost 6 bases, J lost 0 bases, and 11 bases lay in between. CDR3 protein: CASRVGSMNTEAFF. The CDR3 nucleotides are TGTGCCAGTAGGGTGGGCAGCATGAACACTGAAGCTTTCTTT. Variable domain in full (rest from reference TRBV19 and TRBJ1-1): DGGITQSPKYLFRKEGQNVTLSCEQNLNHDAMYWYRQDPGQGLRLIYYSQIVNDFQKGDIAEGYSVSREKKESFPLTVTSAQKNPTAFYLCASRVGSMNTEAFFGQGTRLTVV.

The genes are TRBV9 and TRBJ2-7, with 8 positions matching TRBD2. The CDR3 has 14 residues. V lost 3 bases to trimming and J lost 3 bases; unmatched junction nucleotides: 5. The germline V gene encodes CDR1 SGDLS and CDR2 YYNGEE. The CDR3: CASSAAGADYEQYF. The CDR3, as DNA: TGTGCCAGCAGCGCAGCGGGGGCTGACTACGAGCAGTACTTC.

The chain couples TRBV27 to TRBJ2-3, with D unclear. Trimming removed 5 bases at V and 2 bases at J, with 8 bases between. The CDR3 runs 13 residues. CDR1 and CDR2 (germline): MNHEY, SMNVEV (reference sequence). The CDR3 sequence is CASSVLNTDTQYF. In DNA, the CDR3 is TGTGCCAGCAGTGTTCTTAACACAGATACGCAGTATTTT.

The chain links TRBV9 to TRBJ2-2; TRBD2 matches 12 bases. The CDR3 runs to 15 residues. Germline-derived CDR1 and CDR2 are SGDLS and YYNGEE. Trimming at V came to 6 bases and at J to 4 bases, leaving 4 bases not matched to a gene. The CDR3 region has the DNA TGTGCCAGCAACCCACTAGCGGGGGGCACCGGGGAGCTGTTTTTT. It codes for CASNPLAGGTGELFF. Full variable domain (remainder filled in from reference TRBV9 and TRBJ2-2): DSGVTQTPKHLITATGQRVTLRCSPRSGDLSVYWYQQSLDQGLQFLIQYYNGEERAKGNILERFSAQQFPDLHSELNLSSLELGDSALYFCASNPLAGGTGELFFGEGSRLTVL.

CDR3 DNA sequence: TGTGCCAGCAGCGTCTCAACACGGGGGGGTGGCACTGAAGCTTTCTTT. Its translation is CASSVSTRGGGTEAFF. The J gene is TRBJ1-1, the V gene TRBV9; D is perhaps TRBD1 (5 bases). V was pared by 2 bases and J by 4 bases, with 18 bases between. From germline, CDR1 is SGDLS and CDR2 YYNGEE. CDR3 length: 16 residues.

In nucleotides, the CDR3 is TGTGCCAGCGCGCGGGGGGGTGAAAAACTGTTTTTT. This encodes CASARGGEKLFF. The rearrangement joins TRBV27 to TRBJ1-4, with a tentative D call TRBD1 (5 bases). CDR3 length equals 12 residues. Per germline, CDR1 MNHEY and CDR2 SMNVEV (reference sequence). The V gene lost 8 bases and the J gene lost 7 bases, with 11 bases spanning the gap.

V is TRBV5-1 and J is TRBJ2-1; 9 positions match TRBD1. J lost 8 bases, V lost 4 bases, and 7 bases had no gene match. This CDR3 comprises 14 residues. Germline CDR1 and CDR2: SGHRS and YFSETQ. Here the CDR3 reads CASSGTGRSDEQFF. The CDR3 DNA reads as TGCGCCAGCAGCGGGACAGGGAGGTCAGATGAGCAGTTCTTC. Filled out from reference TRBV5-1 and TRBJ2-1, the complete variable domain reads KAGVTQTPRYLIKTRGQQVTLSCSPISGHRSVSWYQQTPGQGLQFLFEYFSETQRNKGNFPGRFSGRQFSNSRSEMNVSTLELGDSALYLCASSGTGRSDEQFFGPGTRLTVL.

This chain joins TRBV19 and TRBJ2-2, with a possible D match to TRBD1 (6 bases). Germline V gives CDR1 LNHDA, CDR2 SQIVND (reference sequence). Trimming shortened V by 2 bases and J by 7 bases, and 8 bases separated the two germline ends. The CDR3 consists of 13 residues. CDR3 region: CASSITRGGELFF. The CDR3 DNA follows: TGTGCCAGTAGTATAACCAGGGGCGGGGAGCTGTTTTTT.

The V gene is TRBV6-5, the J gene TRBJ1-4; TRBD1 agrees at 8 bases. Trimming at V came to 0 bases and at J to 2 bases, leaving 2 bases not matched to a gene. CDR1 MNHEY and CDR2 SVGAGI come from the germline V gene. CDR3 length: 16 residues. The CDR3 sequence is CASSYSWDRTNEKLFF. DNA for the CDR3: TGTGCCAGCAGTTACTCGTGGGACAGGACTAATGAAAAACTGTTTTTT.

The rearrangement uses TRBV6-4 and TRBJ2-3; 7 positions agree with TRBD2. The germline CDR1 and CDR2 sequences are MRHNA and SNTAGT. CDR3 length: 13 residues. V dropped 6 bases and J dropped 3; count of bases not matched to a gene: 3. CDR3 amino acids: CASSRTSTDTQYF. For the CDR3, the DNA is TGTGCCAGCAGCCGGACTAGTACAGATACGCAGTATTTT.